These 21 T cell receptor beta chains originate from one sample sequenced in a study of T cells after yellow fever vaccination. MiXCR, applied by TCRdb to the 5' RACE reads, yields one record per CDR3 protein. The table has hundreds of thousands of distinct CDR3 sequences, about 12% seen once. Material: PBMCs, obtained on the day of the yellow fever booster vaccination. These receptors all stem from a man aged 25 to 45 who received the YFV17D yellow fever vaccine.

This clonotype has ten or more counts. The J gene is TRBJ2-7, the V gene TRBV7-2, with a tentative D call TRBD2 (6 bases). The CDR3 contains 12 residues. Per germline, CDR1 SGHTA and CDR2 FQGNSA. V was trimmed by 5 bases and J by 7 bases, leaving 12 bases between them. CDR3 amino acids: CASSQSRGEQYF. CDR3 in DNA: TGTGCCAGCAGCCAATCGCGGGGAGAGCAGTACTTC.

This chain connects TRBV4-2 to TRBJ2-1, with D possibly matching TRBD2 (5 bases). Trimming removed 0 bases at V and 6 bases at J, with 12 bases between. The CDR3 covers 15 residues. Looked up from germline, CDR1 is LGHNA and CDR2 is YNFKEQ. CDR3 protein: CASSQERSAGNEQFF. CDR3 in DNA: TGTGCCAGCAGCCAAGAAAGGTCCGCGGGCAATGAGCAGTTCTTC.

The V call is TRBV5-1, the J call TRBJ2-1; 9 nucleotides align to TRBD2. The CDR3 runs to 17 residues. Germline loops: CDR1 SGHRS, CDR2 YFSETQ. J was trimmed by 0 bases and V by 0 bases; bases with no gene match: 4. The CDR3 coding sequence is TGCGCCAGCAGCTTGGTCGGTAGCGGGAGCTCCTACAATGAGCAGTTCTTC. This sequence encodes CASSLVGSGSSYNEQFF.

The sample holds a few counts of this clonotype. The V gene is TRBV6-1, the J gene TRBJ2-1; D may be TRBD2 (6 bases). The CDR3 consists of 14 residues. V shed 4 bases and J shed 2 bases, with 9 bases lying between them. Germline-derived CDR1 and CDR2 are MNHNS and SASEGT. In nucleotides, the CDR3 is TGTGCCAGCAGTGCCGGGAGTGCCTACAATGAGCAGTTCTTC. This translates into CASSAGSAYNEQFF.

This clonotype was seen more than once but under ten times. This chain's CDR3 is CASSLMNYEQFF. The CDR3 nucleotides are TGTGCCAGCAGCTTAATGAACTATGAGCAGTTCTTC. The chain combines TRBV7-9 with TRBJ2-1; D uncertain. Trimming took 2 bases from V and 8 from J, leaving 7 bases between them. This CDR3 has 12 residues. Germline CDR1 reads SEHNR; CDR2 reads FQNEAQ (reference sequence).

This clonotype was seen only a few times. The genes are TRBV6-6 and TRBJ2-1, with a possible D match to TRBD2 (7 bases). Germline-derived CDR1 and CDR2 are MNHNY and SVGAGI (reference sequence). CDR3 size: 11 residues. V lost 7 bases to trimming and J lost 11 bases, with 12 bases between them. CDR3 in DNA: TGTGCCAGCACTGGGGGGGCTCAGCAGTTCTTC. Translation: CASTGGAQQFF.

This rearrangement joins TRBV5-1 to TRBJ2-3; TRBD1 aligns across 10 bases. Germline lookup yields CDR1 SGHRS and CDR2 YFSETQ. This CDR3 has 14 amino acids. J was trimmed by 7 bases and V by 3 bases; bases with no gene match: 5. The CDR3 DNA reads TGCGCCAGCAGCTGGACAGGGGGTGAAAATACGCAGTATTTT. Amino acid sequence: CASSWTGGENTQYF.

There are a few counts of this clonotype. The chain links TRBV4-3 to TRBJ1-6; no definite D call. Germline V gene data show CDR1 as LGHNA and CDR2 as YSLEER. CDR3 length: 17 amino acids. Trimming removed 3 bases at V and 1 base at J, with 13 bases between. CDR3 region: CASSQSRVGSYNSPLHF. The CDR3 coding sequence is TGCGCCAGCAGCCAGTCCCGGGTGGGATCCTATAATTCACCCCTCCACTTT.

This clonotype appeared a few times. This chain connects TRBV7-2 to TRBJ1-1, with no clear D. V lost 2 bases to trimming and J lost 4 bases, with 8 bases between them. Germline V CDR1 and CDR2: SGHTA, FQGNSA. CDR3 size: 13 residues. CDR3 nucleotide sequence: TGTGCCAGCAGCTTAATCGGGGTCACTGAAGCTTTCTTT. Translated, it gives CASSLIGVTEAFF.

This clonotype was seen only a few times. This chain joins TRBV7-3 and TRBJ2-3; TRBD1 might be the D (6 bases). The CDR3 is made up of 13 amino acids. In germline, CDR1 is SGHTA, CDR2 FQGTGA. V lost 5 bases to trimming and J lost 4 bases, with 10 bases between them. CDR3 sequence reads: CASSNRVSDTQYF. The DNA for the CDR3 is TGTGCCAGCAGCAACAGGGTTTCAGATACGCAGTATTTT. Full variable domain (rest looked up from reference TRBV7-3 and TRBJ2-3): GAGVSQTPSNKVTEKGKYVELRCDPISGHTALYWYRQSLGQGPEFLIYFQGTGAADDSGLPNDRFFAVRPEGSVSTLKIQRTERGDSAVYLCASSNRVSDTQYFGPGTRLTVL.

This clonotype was counted a few times. The CDR3 here is CASSPGAAAGREETQYF. In DNA, the CDR3 is TGCGCCAGCAGCCCAGGCGCGGCTGCCGGGAGGGAAGAGACCCAGTACTTC. The chain recombines TRBV5-1 with TRBJ2-5, with TRBD2 matching 8 bases. V lost 4 bases and J lost 3; bases outside the gene matches: 14. CDR1 is SGHRS, CDR2 YFSETQ, per germline. The length of the CDR3 is 17 residues.

This clonotype came up many times. This chain connects TRBV20-1 to TRBJ2-2; D is unresolved. Germline V gene data show CDR1 as DFQATT and CDR2 as SNEGSKA (reference sequence). V shed 0 bases and J shed 7 bases, with 9 bases lying between them. The CDR3 length is 13 residues. The CDR3 reads CSAREQAIGELFF. The CDR3 coding sequence is TGCAGTGCTAGAGAGCAGGCGATCGGGGAGCTGTTTTTT.

The J gene is TRBJ2-1, the V gene TRBV12-3 or TRBV12-4; 8 nucleotides agree with TRBD2. The ends lost 1 base at V and 8 bases at J; junction bases unmatched: 13. The CDR3 consists of 17 residues. The DNA of the CDR3 is TGTGCCAGCAGTTTAGGGGTCGGGAGGGGATCCCCGCATGAGCAGTTCTTC. Protein sequence: CASSLGVGRGSPHEQFF.

The gene calls are TRBV5-6 and TRBJ2-7; TRBD2 might be the D (5 bases). This CDR3 has 16 amino acids. The germline V gene has CDR1 SGHDT and CDR2 YYEEEE. V was clipped by 4 bases and J by 1 base, with 18 bases between them. Written as DNA, the CDR3 is TGTGCCAGCAGCCGGCGAGGGAGCTCTAAGTCCTACGAGCAGTACTTC. Protein: CASSRRGSSKSYEQYF.

The J gene is TRBJ2-7, the V gene TRBV20-1; a weak D match, TRBD2 (5 bases). V was pared by 5 bases and J by 5 bases, with 13 bases between. The CDR3 extends over 12 amino acids. The germline CDR1 and CDR2 sequences are DFQATT and SNEGSKA (reference sequence). Written as DNA, the CDR3 is TGCAGTGCTGACAAACTAGGGAACGAGCAGTACTTC. Residues: CSADKLGNEQYF.

The chain has TRBV7-6 and TRBJ2-3; 9 nucleotides align to TRBD2. CDR1 SGHVS and CDR2 FNYEAQ come from the germline V gene. V dropped 3 bases and J dropped 2; count of bases not matched to a gene: 12. CDR3 length equals 18 residues. CDR3 coding DNA: TGTGCCAGCAGCTTCCCCAGGGCGGCGGGAGGGGACACAGATACGCAGTATTTT. It yields the protein CASSFPRAAGGDTDTQYF.

This clonotype was counted at least ten times. The V call is TRBV11-2, the J call TRBJ1-3; D is possibly TRBD1 (6 bases). In germline, CDR1 is SGHAT, CDR2 FQNNGV. V gave up 0 bases and J gave up 2 bases, with 17 bases separating them. This CDR3 has 18 residues. This chain's CDR3 is CASSLEEGTGYTGNTIYF. The DNA of the CDR3 is TGTGCCAGCAGCTTAGAGGAGGGAACAGGGTACACTGGAAACACCATATATTTT.

The chain uses TRBV20-1 and TRBJ1-1, with D maybe TRBD1 (6 bases). Germline V gene sequence: CDR1 DFQATT, CDR2 SNEGSKA (reference sequence). CDR3 length equals 14 residues. Trimming removed 1 base from V and 1 base from J, with 10 bases in between. The CDR3 spells CSARARGGNTEAFF. DNA for the CDR3: TGCAGTGCTAGAGCCAGGGGCGGGAACACTGAAGCTTTCTTT.

The chain recombines TRBV7-2 with TRBJ2-1; TRBD2 is a possible D gene (6 bases). Germline assignment: CDR1 SGHTA and CDR2 FQGNSA. V was clipped by 9 bases and J by 2 bases, with 11 bases between them. The CDR3 extends over 13 amino acids. The CDR3, as DNA: TGTGCCAGTTCGGGAGATCCCTACAATGAGCAGTTCTTC. Encoded protein: CASSGDPYNEQFF.

The chain employs TRBV6-4 and TRBJ2-6, with 8 bases fitting TRBD2. The CDR3 length is 19 residues. J gave up 0 bases and V 5 bases, and 12 bases lay outside the gene matches. Germline CDR1 reads MRHNA; CDR2 reads SNTAGT. The CDR3 coding sequence is TGTGCCAGCAGTCGACTCGGGAGGGAAGGGTCCTCTGGGGCCAACGTCCTGACTTTC. It is translated as CASSRLGREGSSGANVLTF.

This clonotype was seen a handful of times. The J gene is TRBJ2-5, the V gene TRBV7-6; maybe TRBD2 (5 bases). This CDR3 is built from 16 residues. The ends were cut back, 3 bases at V and 2 bases at J, with 16 bases in the middle. Germline assignment: CDR1 SGHVS and CDR2 FNYEAQ. The CDR3 region is CASSFLLGPRQETQYF. The CDR3 DNA follows: TGTGCCAGCAGCTTTCTACTAGGACCTCGACAAGAGACCCAGTACTTC.